What follows are 20 T cell receptor beta chains derived from one specimen sequenced in a study of brain T cells in children with intractable seizures. Time point: blood from clinic visit 5 months post-surgery; TSC patient then seizure free. The data were produced by immunoSEQ multiplex PCR, yet TCRdb's version contains in-frame clones alone and is incomplete. The sample holds about 350,000 clones; about 93% are singletons and the top ten take around 5%. Sequencing used peripheral blood, obtained more than 4 months after surgery. All receptors come from a boy in the first two years of life with tuberous sclerosis and intractable seizures.

The V call is TRBV2, the J call TRBJ1-1; no clear D gene. Trimming cost V 3 bases and J 0 bases, with 8 bases left between them. CDR1 SNHLY and CDR2 FYNNEI come from the germline V gene. This CDR3 comprises 14 residues. CDR3 amino acids: CASSDKPVNTEAFF. The DNA of the CDR3 is TGTGCCAGCAGTGACAAACCCGTGAACACTGAAGCTTTCTTT.

V gene TRBV7-9 combines with J gene TRBJ1-5; perhaps TRBD1 as D (5 bases). Germline V CDR1 and CDR2: SEHNR, FQNEAQ (reference sequence). The CDR3 runs 16 residues. The V end lost 3 bases, the J end lost 3 bases, and 15 bases lay between the germline ends. CDR3 DNA: TGTGCCAGCAGCTTTGAGGGGTACAGCAACAATCAGCCCCAGCATTTT. Residues: CASSFEGYSNNQPQHF. Complete variable domain (other parts from reference TRBV7-9 and TRBJ1-5): DTGVSQNPRHKITKRGQNVTFRCDPISEHNRLYWYRQTLGQGPEFLTYFQNEAQLEKSRLLSDRFSAERPKGSFSTLEIQRTEQGDSAMYLCASSFEGYSNNQPQHFGDGTRLSIL.

The chain recombines TRBV6-5 with TRBJ2-6, with 7 bases lining up with TRBD1. V shed 2 bases, J shed 4 bases, and the junction held 2 bases outside the gene matches. The CDR3 has 15 amino acids. Germline V CDR1 and CDR2: MNHEY, SVGAGI. The CDR3 bases are TGTGCCAGCAGTTACGACAGGGTGGGGGCCAACGTCCTGACTTTC. Translated, it gives CASSYDRVGANVLTF.

The chain couples TRBV5-1 to TRBJ2-2; D is undetermined. Trimming pared 0 bases from V and 0 bases from J, leaving 12 bases between. CDR3 size: 17 residues. CDR1 and CDR2 from the germline V gene are SGHRS and YFSETQ. The CDR3 is CASSLVSDPTNTGELFF. In nucleotides, the CDR3 is TGCGCCAGCAGCTTGGTGTCAGACCCTACGAACACCGGGGAGCTGTTTTTT.

This clone is labeled medium-sized. The gene calls are TRBV7-9 and TRBJ1-2, with 8 bases matching TRBD1. Germline V gene sequence: CDR1 SEHNR, CDR2 FQNEAQ (reference sequence). With 5 bases clipped from V and 11 bases from J, the junction kept 7 bases outside the gene matches. This CDR3 has 12 amino acids. The DNA of the CDR3 is TGTGCCAGCAGCCGGACAGGGATTGAGTACACCTTC. Translating gives CASSRTGIEYTF.

This clone was counted a single time. J is TRBJ2-3 and V is TRBV24-1, with TRBD1 as a possible D gene (5 bases). Germline CDR1 and CDR2: KGHDR and SFDVKD. V was trimmed by 5 bases and J by 0 bases, leaving 5 bases between them. The CDR3 covers 13 residues. CDR3 nucleotides: TGTGCCACCAGTGCAGGGAGCACAGATACGCAGTATTTT. It is translated as CATSAGSTDTQYF.

The chain uses TRBV11-3 and TRBJ2-3, with TRBD1 identical over 7 bases. The CDR3 runs 14 residues. The V and J ends lost 4 bases and 2 bases, in that order; junction bases with no gene match: 3. Germline V gene lookup returns CDR1 SGHNT and CDR2 YENEEA. The CDR3 spells CASSWDSSTDTQYF. Written as DNA, the CDR3 is TGTGCCAGCAGCTGGGACAGTTCCACAGATACGCAGTATTTT.

The chain uses TRBV5-6 and TRBJ2-1; D may be TRBD2 (7 bases). V lost 0 bases, J lost 6 bases, and 13 bases lay in between. This CDR3 contains 15 residues. The germline V gene encodes CDR1 SGHDT and CDR2 YYEEEE. The CDR3 region is CASSLDREGPNEQFF. For the CDR3, the DNA is TGTGCCAGCAGCTTGGACAGGGAGGGACCCAATGAGCAGTTCTTC.

The chain's CDR3 is CASSLSLRGSSYEQYF. CDR3 sequence (DNA): TGTGCCAGCAGCTTATCGCTTCGGGGGTCCTCTTACGAGCAGTACTTC. This rearrangement joins TRBV7-2 to TRBJ2-7, with D perhaps TRBD2 (6 bases). V was cut by 2 bases and J by 4 bases, with 18 bases left in between. CDR3 length: 16 residues. Germline-derived CDR1 and CDR2 are SGHTA and FQGNSA.

With respect to this clone: Distinct nucleotide sequences in the sample also encode this CDR3. V and J are TRBV19 and TRBJ1-1, with no clear D. Germline CDR1 reads LNHDA; CDR2 reads SQIVND (reference sequence). CDR3 size: 12 residues. V lost 3 bases and J 8 bases, leaving 10 bases between the germline ends. The CDR3 nucleotides are TGTGCCAGTAGTATTCTGGGGTTGGAAGCTTTCTTT. This translates into CASSILGLEAFF.

The chain combines TRBV7-3 with TRBJ1-1, with TRBD1 identical over 7 bases. The CDR3 spans 15 residues. CDR1 is SGHTA and CDR2 is FQGTGA in the germline V gene. With 1 base clipped from V and 4 bases from J, the junction kept 6 bases outside the gene matches. In DNA, the CDR3 is TGTGCCAGCAGCTTAATTCCTTCAGGGGGCACTGAAGCTTTCTTT. Its protein product is CASSLIPSGGTEAFF.

The chain has TRBV2 and TRBJ2-1; D gene uncertain. This CDR3 has 15 residues. Germline CDR1 and CDR2: SNHLY and FYNNEI. Trimming shortened V by 5 bases and J by 0 bases, and 11 bases separated the two germline ends. CDR3 amino acids: CASSWVWSSYNEQFF. The CDR3 nucleotides read TGTGCCAGCAGTTGGGTCTGGAGCTCCTACAATGAGCAGTTCTTC.

V and J are TRBV2 and TRBJ1-5, with 9 bases matching TRBD1. Looked up from germline, CDR1 is SNHLY and CDR2 is FYNNEI. The CDR3 covers 22 residues. The J segment lost 1 base and the V segment lost 1 base, leaving 20 bases of the junction unmatched. CDR3 sequence reads: CASSEGGGDRVVVLASNQPQHF. The CDR3 nucleotides are TGTGCCAGCAGTGAAGGCGGGGGGGACAGGGTAGTAGTGCTCGCCAGCAATCAGCCCCAGCATTTT.

This chain links TRBV4-1 with TRBJ2-3; D is ambiguous. With 0 bases removed from V and 2 bases from J, the gap between germline ends came to 12 bases. Germline CDR1 and CDR2: MGHRA and YSYEKL. This CDR3 has 16 residues. The CDR3, as DNA: TGCGCCAGCAGCCAAGATTTGATCGGTTTCACAGATACGCAGTATTTT. It translates to CASSQDLIGFTDTQYF.

The chain is built from TRBV7-6 and TRBJ2-1, with D possibly being TRBD1 (6 bases). Trimming removed 6 bases at V and 8 bases at J, with 20 bases between. This CDR3 spans 15 amino acids. Per the germline V gene, CDR1 is SGHVS and CDR2 is FNYEAQ. The CDR3 loop reads CASSSGWGQSHEQFF. DNA of the CDR3: TGTGCCAGCAGTTCAGGTTGGGGACAATCGCATGAGCAGTTCTTC.

V and J are TRBV5-6 and TRBJ2-1; 7 positions agree with TRBD2. The J segment lost 1 base and the V segment lost 5 bases, leaving 9 bases of the junction unmatched. The germline V gene encodes CDR1 SGHDT and CDR2 YYEEEE. There are 16 residues in the CDR3. Here the CDR3 reads CASSTWTRSSYNEQFF. CDR3 nucleotide sequence: TGTGCCAGCAGTACCTGGACTAGATCTTCCTACAATGAGCAGTTCTTC.

The CDR3 sequence: CASSSPGQEHYEQYF. CDR3 bases: TGTGCCAGCAGCTCCCCGGGACAGGAGCACTACGAGCAGTACTTC. The rearrangement uses TRBV21-1 and TRBJ2-7; TRBD1, the table's D call, lacks a check against the DNA. TRBV21-1 is a recognized pseudogene. The CDR3 loop spans 15 amino acids.

This chain links TRBV12-3 or TRBV12-4 with TRBJ1-2; 7 bases agree with TRBD1. The J segment lost 7 bases and the V segment lost 5 bases, leaving 4 bases of the junction unmatched. This CDR3 region has 12 residues. In nucleotides, the CDR3 is TGTGCCAGCAGTGAGGGGGCGCTTGGCTACACCTTC. This translates into CASSEGALGYTF.

This clone showed up just once. The V and J genes are TRBV5-6 and TRBJ2-7; tentative D call: TRBD1 (5 bases). The CDR3 has 16 amino acids. Germline CDR1 SGHDT, CDR2 YYEEEE. V was shortened by 0 bases and J by 3 bases, with 16 bases between the two germline ends. The CDR3 bases are TGTGCCAGCAGCTTGGCCCTAACTCGACAGAGCTACGAGCAGTACTTC. Protein product: CASSLALTRQSYEQYF.

V is TRBV4-1 and J is TRBJ2-1; TRBD2 matches 11 bases. The CDR3 has 19 residues. The trim removed 0 bases at V and 5 bases at J, leaving 12 bases unmatched. From germline, CDR1 is MGHRA and CDR2 YSYEKL. The CDR3 is CASSQDSQGLADYHNEQFF. CDR3 DNA: TGCGCCAGCAGCCAAGATTCTCAGGGACTAGCGGATTACCACAATGAGCAGTTCTTC.